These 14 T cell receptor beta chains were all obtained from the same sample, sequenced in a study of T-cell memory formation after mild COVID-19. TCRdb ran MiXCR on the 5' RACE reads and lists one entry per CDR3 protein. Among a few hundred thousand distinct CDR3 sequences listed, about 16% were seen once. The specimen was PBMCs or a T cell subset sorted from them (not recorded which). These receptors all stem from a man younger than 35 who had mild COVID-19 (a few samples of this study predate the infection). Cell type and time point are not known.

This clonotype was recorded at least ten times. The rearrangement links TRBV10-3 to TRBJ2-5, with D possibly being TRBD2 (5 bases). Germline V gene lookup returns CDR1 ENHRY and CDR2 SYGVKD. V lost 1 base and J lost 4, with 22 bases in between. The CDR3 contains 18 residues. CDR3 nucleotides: TGTGCCATCAGTGAGTTCCCTCCTGGGCGGGTGTGGAGAGAGACCCAGTACTTC. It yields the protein CAISEFPPGRVWRETQYF.

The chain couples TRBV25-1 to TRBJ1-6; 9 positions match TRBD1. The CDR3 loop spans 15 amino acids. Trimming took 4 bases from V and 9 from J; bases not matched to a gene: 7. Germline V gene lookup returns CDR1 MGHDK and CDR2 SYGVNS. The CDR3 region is CASSASTGGGSPLHF. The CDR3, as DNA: TGTGCCAGCAGTGCGTCGACAGGGGGAGGTTCACCCCTCCACTTT.

The CDR3 sequence is CASMRDSTDTQYF. CDR3 coding DNA: TGTGCCAGCATGCGGGATAGCACAGATACGCAGTATTTT. This chain links TRBV9 with TRBJ2-3, with D perhaps matching TRBD2 (6 bases). Germline CDR1 and CDR2: SGDLS and YYNGEE. Trimming stripped 6 bases from V and 0 bases from J, with 8 bases between. This CDR3 contains 13 residues.

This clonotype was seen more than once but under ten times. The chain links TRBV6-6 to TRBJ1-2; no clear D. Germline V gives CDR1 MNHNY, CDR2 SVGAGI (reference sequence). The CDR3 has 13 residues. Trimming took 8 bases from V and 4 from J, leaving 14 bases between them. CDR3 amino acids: CASGRVSGYGYTF. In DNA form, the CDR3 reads TGTGCCAGCGGAAGGGTCTCAGGCTATGGCTACACCTTC.

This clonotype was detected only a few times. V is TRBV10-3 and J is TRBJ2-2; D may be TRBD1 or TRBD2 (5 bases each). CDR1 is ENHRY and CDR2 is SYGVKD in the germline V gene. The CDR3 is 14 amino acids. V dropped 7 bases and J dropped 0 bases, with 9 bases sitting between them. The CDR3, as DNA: TGTGCCATCAACGGGGCCTCGAACACCGGGGAGCTGTTTTTT. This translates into CAINGASNTGELFF.

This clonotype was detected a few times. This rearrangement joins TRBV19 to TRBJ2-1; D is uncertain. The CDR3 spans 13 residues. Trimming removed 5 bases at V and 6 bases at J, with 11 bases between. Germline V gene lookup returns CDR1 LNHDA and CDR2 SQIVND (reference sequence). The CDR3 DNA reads TGTGCCAGTAGTGCTCCCCCGGGCAATGAGCAGTTCTTC. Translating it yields CASSAPPGNEQFF.

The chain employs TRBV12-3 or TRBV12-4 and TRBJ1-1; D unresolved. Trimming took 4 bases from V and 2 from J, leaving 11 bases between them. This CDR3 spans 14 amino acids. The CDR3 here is CASSWVGSNTEAFF. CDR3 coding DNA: TGTGCCAGCAGTTGGGTAGGGAGTAACACTGAAGCTTTCTTT.

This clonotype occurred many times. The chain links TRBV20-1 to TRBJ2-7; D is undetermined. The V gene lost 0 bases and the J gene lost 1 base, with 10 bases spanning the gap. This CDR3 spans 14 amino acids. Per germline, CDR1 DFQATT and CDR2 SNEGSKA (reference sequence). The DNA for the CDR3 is TGCAGTGCTAGAGATCTCGGGTATTCCTACGAGCAGTACGTC. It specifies CSARDLGYSYEQYV.

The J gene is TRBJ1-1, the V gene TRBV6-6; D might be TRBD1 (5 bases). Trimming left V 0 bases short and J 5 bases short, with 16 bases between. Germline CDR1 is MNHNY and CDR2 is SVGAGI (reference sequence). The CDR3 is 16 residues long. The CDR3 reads CASSYSRVGEGTEAFF. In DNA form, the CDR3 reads TGTGCCAGCAGTTACTCGAGGGTAGGGGAGGGTACTGAAGCTTTCTTT.

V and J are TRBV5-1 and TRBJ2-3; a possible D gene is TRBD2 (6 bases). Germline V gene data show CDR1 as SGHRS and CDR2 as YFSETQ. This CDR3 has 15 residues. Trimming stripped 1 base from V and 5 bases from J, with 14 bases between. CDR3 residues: CASSLMSGVLDTQYF. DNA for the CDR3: TGCGCCAGCAGCTTGATGTCGGGGGTACTAGATACGCAGTATTTT.

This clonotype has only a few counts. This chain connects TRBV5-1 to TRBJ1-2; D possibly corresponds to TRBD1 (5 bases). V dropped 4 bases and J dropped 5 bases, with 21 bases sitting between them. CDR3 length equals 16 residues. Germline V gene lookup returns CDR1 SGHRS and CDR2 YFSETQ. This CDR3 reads CASSLRRGPINYGYTF. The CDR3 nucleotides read TGCGCCAGCAGCCTCCGAAGGGGACCGATTAATTATGGCTACACCTTC.

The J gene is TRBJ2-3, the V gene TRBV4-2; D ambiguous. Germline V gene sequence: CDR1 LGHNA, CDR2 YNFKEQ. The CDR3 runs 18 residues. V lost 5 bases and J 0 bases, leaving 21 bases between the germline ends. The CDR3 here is CASSFQTSTDTSTDTQYF. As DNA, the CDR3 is TGTGCCAGCAGCTTTCAAACTTCGACGGATACTAGCACAGATACGCAGTATTTT.

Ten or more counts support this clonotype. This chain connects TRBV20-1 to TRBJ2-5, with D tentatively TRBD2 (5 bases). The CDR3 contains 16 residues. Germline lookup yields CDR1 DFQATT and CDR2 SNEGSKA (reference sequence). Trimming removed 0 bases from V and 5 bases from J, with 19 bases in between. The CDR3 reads CSARDGRALGGETQYF. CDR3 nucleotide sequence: TGCAGTGCTAGAGACGGGCGGGCTTTAGGTGGCGAGACCCAGTACTTC.

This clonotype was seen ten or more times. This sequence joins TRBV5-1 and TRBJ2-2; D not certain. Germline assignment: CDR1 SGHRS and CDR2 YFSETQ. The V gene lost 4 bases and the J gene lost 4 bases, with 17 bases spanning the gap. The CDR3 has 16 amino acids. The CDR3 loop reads CASSLTARRATGELFF. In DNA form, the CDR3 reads TGCGCCAGCAGCCTGACCGCTCGACGGGCCACCGGGGAGCTGTTTTTT.